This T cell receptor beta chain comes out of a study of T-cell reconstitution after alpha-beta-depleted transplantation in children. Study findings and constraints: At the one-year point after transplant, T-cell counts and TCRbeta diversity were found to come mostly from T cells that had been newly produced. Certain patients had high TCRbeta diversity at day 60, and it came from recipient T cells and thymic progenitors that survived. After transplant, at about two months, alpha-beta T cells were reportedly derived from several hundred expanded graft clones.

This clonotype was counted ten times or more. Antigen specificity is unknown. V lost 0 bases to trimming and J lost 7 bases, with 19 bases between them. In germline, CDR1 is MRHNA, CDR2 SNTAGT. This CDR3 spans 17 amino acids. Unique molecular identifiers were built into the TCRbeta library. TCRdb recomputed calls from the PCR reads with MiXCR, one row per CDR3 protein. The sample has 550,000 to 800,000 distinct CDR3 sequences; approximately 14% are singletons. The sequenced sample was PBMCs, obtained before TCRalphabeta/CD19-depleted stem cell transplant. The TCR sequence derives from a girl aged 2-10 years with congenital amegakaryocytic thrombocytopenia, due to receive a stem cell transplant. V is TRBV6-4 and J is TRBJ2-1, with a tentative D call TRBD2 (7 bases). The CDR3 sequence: CASSDSGGPVGWNEQFF. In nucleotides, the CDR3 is TGTGCCAGCAGTGACTCCGGGGGGCCTGTAGGATGGAATGAGCAGTTCTTC.